One and the same sample provided the 10 T cell receptor beta chains below, sequenced in a study of yellow fever vaccine responses in identical twins. MiXCR, run by TCRdb on the RT-PCR reads, gives a single entry per CDR3 protein. The data contain under 20,000 distinct CDR3 sequences, 60% to 70% of them singletons. The sequenced sample was T cells from blood (PBMCs), unsorted or a sorted subset (not recorded which), obtained before or after yellow fever vaccination (not recorded which). These receptors all come from a woman between 18 and 30 years old who received the yellow fever vaccine.

J is TRBJ1-5 and V is TRBV18; TRBD1 matches at 7 bases. In germline, CDR1 is KGHSH, CDR2 LQKENI. Losses at the gene ends were 6 bases for V and 3 bases for J; bases not matched to a gene: 8. The CDR3 consists of 15 residues. Here the CDR3 reads CASSTTGTDNQPQHF. CDR3 coding DNA: TGTGCCAGCTCTACTACCGGGACAGACAATCAGCCCCAGCATTTT.

The count of this clonotype is one. The chain couples TRBV11-3 to TRBJ2-5, with D maybe TRBD2 (5 bases). CDR3 length: 14 residues. Germline V gene data show CDR1 as SGHNT and CDR2 as YENEEA. Trimming took 6 bases from V and 2 from J, leaving 13 bases between them. CDR3 protein: CASSTRREQETQYF. In DNA, the CDR3 is TGTGCCAGCAGTACAAGACGGGAACAAGAGACCCAGTACTTC.

The chain joins TRBV24-1 to TRBJ2-1; TRBD1 might be the D (6 bases). CDR1 and CDR2 from the germline V gene are KGHDR and SFDVKD. The CDR3 is made up of 14 amino acids. V was cut by 4 bases and J by 8 bases, with 14 bases left in between. This CDR3 is CATSDNRVRDEQFF. CDR3 nucleotide sequence: TGTGCCACCAGTGACAACAGGGTAAGGGATGAGCAGTTCTTC.

The rearrangement uses TRBV2 and TRBJ2-3, with a possible D match to TRBD1 (6 bases). Germline V gene lookup returns CDR1 SNHLY and CDR2 FYNNEI. The V gene lost 6 bases and the J gene lost 6 bases, with 13 bases spanning the gap. This CDR3 has 13 residues. As DNA, the CDR3 is TGTGCCAGCAGAGGAGCAGGGGCCGATACGCAGTATTTT. Translation gives CASRGAGADTQYF.

The J gene is TRBJ2-3, the V gene TRBV9; D is unclear. Trimming shortened V by 0 bases and J by 3 bases, and 11 bases separated the two germline ends. The length of the CDR3 is 15 residues. CDR1 and CDR2 (germline): SGDLS, YYNGEE. CDR3 sequence reads: CASSVARLGTDTQYF. The CDR3 region has the DNA TGTGCCAGCAGCGTAGCTCGCCTAGGGACAGATACGCAGTATTTT.

About this clonotype itself: The junction departs from germline at one end; a sequencing error may be responsible. The rearrangement uses TRBV7-2 and TRBJ2-5; D gene uncertain. There are 13 residues in the CDR3. Germline CDR1 and CDR2: SGHTA and FQGNSA. This CDR3 reads CANSLTVRETQYF. CDR3 DNA: TGTGCCAACAGCTTAACAGTCAGGGAGACCCAGTACTTC.

The chain uses TRBV3-1 and TRBJ2-5; 7 positions agree with TRBD1. Germline CDR1 and CDR2: LGHDT and YNNKEL (reference sequence). After removal of 1 base from V and 2 bases from J, the junction contained 4 bases not matched to a gene. This CDR3 is built from 15 residues. CDR3 protein: CASSQGTGDQETQYF. DNA for the CDR3: TGTGCCAGCAGCCAAGGGACAGGTGATCAAGAGACCCAGTACTTC.

This clonotype was seen only once. The gene calls are TRBV15 and TRBJ2-7; D gene uncertain. Trimming removed 3 bases from V and 2 bases from J, with 23 bases in between. Germline-derived CDR1 and CDR2 are LNHNV and YYDKDF (reference sequence). CDR3 length: 18 residues. The chain's CDR3 is CATSRLEAGSSVAYEQYF. The CDR3 DNA follows: TGTGCCACCAGCAGGTTAGAAGCAGGCAGTTCGGTAGCCTACGAGCAGTACTTC.

This clonotype has just a few counts. The J gene is TRBJ2-1, the V gene TRBV6-4, with TRBD2 identical over 10 bases. V gave up 2 bases and J gave up 6 bases; unmatched junction bases: 1. Germline V gene data show CDR1 as MRHNA and CDR2 as SNTAGT. The CDR3 loop spans 14 amino acids. The CDR3 region is CASSDTSGANEQFF. CDR3 nucleotide sequence: TGTGCCAGCAGTGACACTAGCGGGGCCAATGAGCAGTTCTTC.

This clonotype was observed a few times. The rearrangement joins TRBV19 to TRBJ2-5; TRBD1 matches at 7 bases. Germline-derived CDR1 and CDR2 are LNHDA and SQIVND (reference sequence). The length of the CDR3 is 13 residues. CDR3 residues: CARFVGGKETQYF. In DNA, the CDR3 is TGTGCACGATTCGTAGGGGGCAAAGAGACCCAGTACTTC.